This T cell receptor (beta chain) was obtained from a study of blood T cell repertoires in COVID-19 (dated by TCRdb to the early 2020s). Some background on the complete study: Collaborator samples came from the United States, Italy and Spain and covered acute and convalescent phases of COVID-19. The prospective study material was composed of cDNA or gDNA derived from T cells, B-cell-depleted T cells, or PBMCs. Deeply sampled blood TCRbeta repertoires from subjects exposed to, actively infected with, or recovered from COVID-19 were included in the dataset. A freely available public database, intended as a resource for researchers studying the immune response to SARS-CoV-2, is where the repertoires were released. The samples were drawn from two sources: the first 160 participants of the ongoing ImmuneRACE study, and fewer than 1,500 subjects contributed by 6 global collaborators. Sample metadata almost always included a de-identified subject ID, COVID-19 status, age in years and sex. HLA class I and class II types, where available, came from metadata supplied by the sample provider rather than from assay-based typing.

Here is what the overall study found, with its caveats: The amount of clinical and demographic metadata varied by source and participant and was provided uncurated.

The collaborating institutions used their own protocols to collect whole blood in K2EDTA tubes. For TCRbeta analysis, collaborators shipped samples as frozen whole blood, isolated PBMCs, or DNA extracted from either of those sample types. TCRbeta CDR3 regions were amplified from genomic DNA using the immunoSEQ Assay, a bias-controlled multiplex PCR. On the authors' methods: The number of nucleated cells in each sample was estimated from the amplification of reference gene primers within the assay. To quantify the absolute abundance of each unique TCRbeta CDR3 rearrangement, sequence reads were collapsed and filtered. For each sample, productive Simpson clonality was calculated by taking the square root of Simpson's diversity index across productive rearrangements. The source is immuneACCESS, and TCRdb retained only in-frame sequences with V and J called. Part of the clones is not carried over; for the studies checked, unresolved V genes explain less than half of this, and the remainder is unexplained. The D gene and trimming were derived from the DNA, and the V and J assignments and clone size from that table. This sample has about 150,000 clones in its table, and about 85% of those were observed once. About 4% of the sample goes to the ten largest clones.

The junction carries 12 bases between V and J, which are trimmed by 5 bases and 2 bases respectively. Looking up the germline V gene (reference sequence) yields CDR1 SEHNR and CDR2 FQNEAQ. Including cysteine and phenylalanine, the CDR3 has 15 amino acids. Only CDR3 DNA is held: 45 bases, read in frame from base 1. As for this clone: This receptor's antigen is unknown. No per-base quality is available; no much larger clone lies one base away.

The sequence was obtained from a woman aged 55-75 years with active or convalescent COVID-19. The sequence links TRBV7-9 to TRBJ2-2; a weak D assignment points to TRBD2 (6 bases agree). The sequencing input was peripheral blood. The DNA sequence is TGTGCCAGCAGCCGCCAAGGGACTAACACCGGGGAGCTGTTTTTT. This yields the protein CASSRQGTNTGELFF.